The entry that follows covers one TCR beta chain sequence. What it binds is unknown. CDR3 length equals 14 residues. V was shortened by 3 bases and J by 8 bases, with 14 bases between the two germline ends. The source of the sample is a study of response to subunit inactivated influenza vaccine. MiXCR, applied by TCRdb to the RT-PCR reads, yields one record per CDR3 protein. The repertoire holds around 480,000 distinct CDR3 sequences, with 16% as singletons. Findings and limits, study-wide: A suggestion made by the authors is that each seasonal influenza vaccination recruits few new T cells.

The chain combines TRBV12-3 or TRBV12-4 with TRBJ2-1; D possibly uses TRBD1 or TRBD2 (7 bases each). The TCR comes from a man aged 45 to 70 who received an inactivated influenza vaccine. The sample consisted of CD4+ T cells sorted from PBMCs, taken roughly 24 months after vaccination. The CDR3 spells CASSFRGGTDEQFF. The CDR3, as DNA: TGTGCCAGCAGTTTCAGGGGGGGGACGGATGAGCAGTTCTTC.